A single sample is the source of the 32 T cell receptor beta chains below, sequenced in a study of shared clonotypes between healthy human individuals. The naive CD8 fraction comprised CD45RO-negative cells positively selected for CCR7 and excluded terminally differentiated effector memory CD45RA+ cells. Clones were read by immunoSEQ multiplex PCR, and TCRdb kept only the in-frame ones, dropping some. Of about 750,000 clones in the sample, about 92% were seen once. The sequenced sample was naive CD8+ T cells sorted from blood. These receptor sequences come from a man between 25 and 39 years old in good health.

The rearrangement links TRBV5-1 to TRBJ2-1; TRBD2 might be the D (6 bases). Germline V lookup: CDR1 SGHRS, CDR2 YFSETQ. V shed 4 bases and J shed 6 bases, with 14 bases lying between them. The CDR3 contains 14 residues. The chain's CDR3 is CASSPATGVNEQFF. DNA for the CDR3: TGCGCCAGCAGCCCCGCGACGGGAGTCAATGAGCAGTTCTTC. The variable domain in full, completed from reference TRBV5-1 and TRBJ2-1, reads KAGVTQTPRYLIKTRGQQVTLSCSPISGHRSVSWYQQTPGQGLQFLFEYFSETQRNKGNFPGRFSGRQFSNSRSEMNVSTLELGDSALYLCASSPATGVNEQFFGPGTRLTVL.

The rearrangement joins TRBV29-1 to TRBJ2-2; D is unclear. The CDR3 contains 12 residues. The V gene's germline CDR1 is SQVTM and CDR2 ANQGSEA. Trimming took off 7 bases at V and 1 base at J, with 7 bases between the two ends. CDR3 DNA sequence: TGCAGCGCCATGGGGAACACCGGGGAGCTGTTTTTT. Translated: CSAMGNTGELFF.

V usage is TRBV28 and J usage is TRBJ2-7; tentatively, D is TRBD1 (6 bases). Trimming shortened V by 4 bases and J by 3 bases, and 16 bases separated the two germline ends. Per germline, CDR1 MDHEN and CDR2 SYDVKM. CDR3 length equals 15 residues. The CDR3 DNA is TGTGCCAGCAGTTCCTATAATCAGGGGATCTACGAGCAGTACTTC. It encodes CASSSYNQGIYEQYF.

In nucleotides, the CDR3 is TGTGCCAGCAGCTCCTGGGGACAGGGCAATCAGCCCCAGCATTTT. It specifies CASSSWGQGNQPQHF. The chain has TRBV7-3 and TRBJ1-5, with 8 bases lining up with TRBD1. The CDR3 loop spans 15 amino acids. With 4 bases clipped from V and 2 bases from J, the junction kept 4 bases outside the gene matches. Germline V gene data show CDR1 as SGHTA and CDR2 as FQGTGA.

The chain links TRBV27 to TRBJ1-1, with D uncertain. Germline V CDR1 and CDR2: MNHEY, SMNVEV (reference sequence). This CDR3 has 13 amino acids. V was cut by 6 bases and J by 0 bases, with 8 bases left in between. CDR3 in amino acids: CASRSGVNTEAFF. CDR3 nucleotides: TGTGCCAGCAGAAGTGGGGTGAACACTGAAGCTTTCTTT.

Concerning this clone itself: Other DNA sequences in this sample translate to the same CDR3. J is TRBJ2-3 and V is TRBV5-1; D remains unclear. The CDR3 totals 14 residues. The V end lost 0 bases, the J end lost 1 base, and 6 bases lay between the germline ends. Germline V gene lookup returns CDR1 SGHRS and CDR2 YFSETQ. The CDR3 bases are TGCGCCAGCAGCTTGGCGGTGGGCACAGATACGCAGTATTTT. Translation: CASSLAVGTDTQYF.

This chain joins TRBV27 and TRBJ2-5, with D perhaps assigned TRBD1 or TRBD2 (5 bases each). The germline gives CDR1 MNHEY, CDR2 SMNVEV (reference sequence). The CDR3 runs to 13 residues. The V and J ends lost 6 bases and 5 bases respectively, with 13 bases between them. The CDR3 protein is CASRAGARETQYF. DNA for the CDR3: TGTGCCAGCAGGGCCGGGGCACGGGAGACCCAGTACTTC.

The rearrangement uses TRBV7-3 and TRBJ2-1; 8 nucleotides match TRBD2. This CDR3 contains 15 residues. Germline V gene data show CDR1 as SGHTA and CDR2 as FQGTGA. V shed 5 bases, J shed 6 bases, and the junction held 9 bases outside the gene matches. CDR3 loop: CASSRKSGRGNEQFF. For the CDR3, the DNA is TGTGCCAGCAGCCGGAAAAGCGGGAGAGGCAATGAGCAGTTCTTC.

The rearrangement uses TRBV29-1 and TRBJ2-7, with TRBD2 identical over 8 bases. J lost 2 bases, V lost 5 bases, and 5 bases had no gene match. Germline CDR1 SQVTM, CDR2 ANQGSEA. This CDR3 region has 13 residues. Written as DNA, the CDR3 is TGCAGCGTTCGGGAGGGAGGAGCCTACGAGCAGTACTTC. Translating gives CSVREGGAYEQYF.

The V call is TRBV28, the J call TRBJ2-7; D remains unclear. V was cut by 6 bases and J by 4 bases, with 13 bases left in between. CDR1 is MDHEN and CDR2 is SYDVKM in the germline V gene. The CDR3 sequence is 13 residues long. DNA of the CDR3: TGTGCCAGCAGGGCAGCGATCTTATACGAGCAGTACTTC. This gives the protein CASRAAILYEQYF.

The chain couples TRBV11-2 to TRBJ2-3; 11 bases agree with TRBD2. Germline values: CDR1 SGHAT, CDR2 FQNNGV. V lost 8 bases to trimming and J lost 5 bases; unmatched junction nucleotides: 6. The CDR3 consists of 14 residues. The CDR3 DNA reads TGTGCCAGCCCTTCTAGCGGGAGGAGAGATACGCAGTATTTT. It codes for CASPSSGRRDTQYF.

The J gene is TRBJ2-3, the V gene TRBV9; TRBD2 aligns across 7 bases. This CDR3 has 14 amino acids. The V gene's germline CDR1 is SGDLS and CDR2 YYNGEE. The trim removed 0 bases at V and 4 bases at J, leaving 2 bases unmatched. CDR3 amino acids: CASSVGLAADTQYF. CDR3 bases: TGTGCCAGCAGCGTAGGGCTAGCGGCAGATACGCAGTATTTT.

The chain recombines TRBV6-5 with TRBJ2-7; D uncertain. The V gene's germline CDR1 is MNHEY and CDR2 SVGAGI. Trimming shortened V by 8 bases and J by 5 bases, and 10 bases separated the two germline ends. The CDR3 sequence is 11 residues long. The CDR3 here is CASFPSHEQYF. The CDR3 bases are TGTGCCAGCTTCCCATCCCACGAGCAGTACTTC.

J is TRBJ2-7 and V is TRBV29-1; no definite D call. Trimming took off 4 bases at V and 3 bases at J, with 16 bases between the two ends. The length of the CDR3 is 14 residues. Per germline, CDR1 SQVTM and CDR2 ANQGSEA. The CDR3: CSVVTQNNNYEQYF. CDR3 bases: TGCAGCGTTGTTACGCAGAACAACAACTACGAGCAGTACTTC.

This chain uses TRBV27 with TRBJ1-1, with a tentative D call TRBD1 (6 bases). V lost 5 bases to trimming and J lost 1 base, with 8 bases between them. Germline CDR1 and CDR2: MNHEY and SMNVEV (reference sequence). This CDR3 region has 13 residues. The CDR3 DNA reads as TGTGCCAGCAGTGGCAGGGGGAACACTGAAGCTTTCTTT. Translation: CASSGRGNTEAFF.

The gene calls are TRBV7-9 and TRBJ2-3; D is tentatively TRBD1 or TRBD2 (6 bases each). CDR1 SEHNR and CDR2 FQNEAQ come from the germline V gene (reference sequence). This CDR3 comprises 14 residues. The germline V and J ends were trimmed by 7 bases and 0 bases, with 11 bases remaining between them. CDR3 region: CASIQGTSTDTQYF. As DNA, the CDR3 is TGTGCCAGCATCCAGGGGACTAGCACAGATACGCAGTATTTT.

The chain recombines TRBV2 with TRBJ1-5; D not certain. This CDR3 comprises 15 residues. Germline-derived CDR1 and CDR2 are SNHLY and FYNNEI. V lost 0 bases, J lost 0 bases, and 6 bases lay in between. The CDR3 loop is CASSEARISNQPQHF. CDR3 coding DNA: TGTGCCAGCAGTGAAGCTCGGATTAGCAATCAGCCCCAGCATTTT.

The CDR3 protein is CASSGDGQETQYF. In nucleotides, the CDR3 is TGTGCCAGCAGTGGGGATGGCCAAGAGACCCAGTACTTC. V and J are TRBV25-1 and TRBJ2-5; no clear D gene. Germline CDR1 MGHDK, CDR2 SYGVNS. Trimming shortened V by 4 bases and J by 1 base, and 7 bases separated the two germline ends. This CDR3 spans 13 amino acids.

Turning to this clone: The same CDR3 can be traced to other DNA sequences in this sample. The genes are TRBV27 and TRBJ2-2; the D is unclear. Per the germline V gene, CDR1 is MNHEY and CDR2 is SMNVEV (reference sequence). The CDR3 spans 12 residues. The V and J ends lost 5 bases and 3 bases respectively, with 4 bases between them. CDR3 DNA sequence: TGTGCCAGCAGTCCTCACACCGGGGAGCTGTTTTTT. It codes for CASSPHTGELFF.

CDR3 coding DNA: TGTGCCAGCAGCGGGGGACAGGCCTACAATGAGCAGTTCTTC. This gives the protein CASSGGQAYNEQFF. This chain links TRBV9 with TRBJ2-1; 8 bases map to TRBD1. In germline, CDR1 is SGDLS, CDR2 YYNGEE. The junction had 1 base not matched to a gene; V was cut back by 3 bases and J by 2 bases. The CDR3 length is 14 residues.

CDR3 residues: CVVRSNYGYTF. The CDR3 bases are TGTGTCGTTCGATCTAACTATGGCTACACCTTC. The rearrangement joins TRBV2 to TRBJ1-2, with no clear D. The CDR3 totals 11 residues. Germline V gene data show CDR1 as SNHLY and CDR2 as FYNNEI. Complete variable domain (other parts from reference TRBV2 and TRBJ1-2): EPEVTQTPSHQVTQMGQEVILRCVPISNHLYFYWYRQILGQKVEFLVSFYNNEISEKSEIFDDQFSVERPDGSNFTLKIRSTKLEDSAMYFCVVRSNYGYTFGSGTRLTVV.

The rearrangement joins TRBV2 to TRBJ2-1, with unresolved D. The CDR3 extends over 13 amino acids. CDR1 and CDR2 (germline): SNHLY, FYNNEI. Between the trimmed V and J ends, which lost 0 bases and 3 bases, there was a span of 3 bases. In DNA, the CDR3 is TGTGCCAGCAGTGAAGCTAACTACAATGAGCAGTTCTTC. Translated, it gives CASSEANYNEQFF.

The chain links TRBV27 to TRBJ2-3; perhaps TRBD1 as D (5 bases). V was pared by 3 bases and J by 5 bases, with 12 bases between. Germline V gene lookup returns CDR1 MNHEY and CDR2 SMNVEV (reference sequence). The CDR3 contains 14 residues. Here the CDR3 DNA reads TGTGCCAGCAGTTTCCAGGGTGGTAAAGATACGCAGTATTTT. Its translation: CASSFQGGKDTQYF.

In DNA, the CDR3 is TGTGCCATCAGTGAGTTACCGGAGAATCTCAATGAGCAGTTCTTC. Residues: CAISELPENLNEQFF. The V call is TRBV10-3, the J call TRBJ2-1; no firm D call. This CDR3 has 15 amino acids. Trimming took off 1 base at V and 6 bases at J, with 13 bases between the two ends. CDR1 is ENHRY and CDR2 is SYGVKD in the germline V gene.

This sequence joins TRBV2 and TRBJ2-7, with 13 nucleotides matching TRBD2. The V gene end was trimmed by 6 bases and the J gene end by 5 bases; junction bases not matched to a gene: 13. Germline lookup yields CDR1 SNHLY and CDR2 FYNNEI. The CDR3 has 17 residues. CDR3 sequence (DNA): TGTGCCAGCAGCCAATGGATTGGACTAGCGGGAGAGGACGAGCAGTACTTC. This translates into CASSQWIGLAGEDEQYF. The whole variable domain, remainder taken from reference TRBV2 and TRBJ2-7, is EPEVTQTPSHQVTQMGQEVILRCVPISNHLYFYWYRQILGQKVEFLVSFYNNEISEKSEIFDDQFSVERPDGSNFTLKIRSTKLEDSAMYFCASSQWIGLAGEDEQYFGPGTRLTVT.

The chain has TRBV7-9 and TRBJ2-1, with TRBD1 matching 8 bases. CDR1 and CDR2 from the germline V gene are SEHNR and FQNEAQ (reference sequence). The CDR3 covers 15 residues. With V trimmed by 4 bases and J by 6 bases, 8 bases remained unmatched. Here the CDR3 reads CASSSGTGAPNEQFF. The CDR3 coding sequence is TGTGCCAGCAGCTCAGGGACAGGCGCCCCCAATGAGCAGTTCTTC.

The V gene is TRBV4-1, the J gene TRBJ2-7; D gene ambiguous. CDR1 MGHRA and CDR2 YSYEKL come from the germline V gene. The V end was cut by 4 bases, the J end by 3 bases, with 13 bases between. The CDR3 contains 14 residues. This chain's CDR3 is CASSLSDSIYEQYF. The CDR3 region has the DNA TGCGCCAGCAGCCTGAGTGACTCAATCTACGAGCAGTACTTC.

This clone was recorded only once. Here the CDR3 reads CATPTDTGELFF. The CDR3 DNA is TGTGCCACCCCGACCGACACCGGGGAGCTGTTTTTT. The rearrangement uses TRBV19 and TRBJ2-2; D remains unclear. The CDR3 is made up of 12 amino acids. V lost 10 bases to trimming and J lost 3 bases, with 9 bases between them. Germline V gene sequence: CDR1 LNHDA, CDR2 SQIVND (reference sequence).

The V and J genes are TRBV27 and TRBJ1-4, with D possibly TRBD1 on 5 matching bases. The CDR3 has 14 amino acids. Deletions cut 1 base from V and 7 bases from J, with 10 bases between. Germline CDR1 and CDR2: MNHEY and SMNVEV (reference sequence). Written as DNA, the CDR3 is TGTGCCAGCAGTTTATGGGAAAGGGGTGAAAAACTGTTTTTT. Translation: CASSLWERGEKLFF.

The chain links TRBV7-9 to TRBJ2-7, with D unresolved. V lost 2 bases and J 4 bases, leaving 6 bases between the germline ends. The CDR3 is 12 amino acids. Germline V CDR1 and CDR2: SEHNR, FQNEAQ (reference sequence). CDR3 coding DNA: TGTGCCAGCAGCTTATCCCATTACGAGCAGTACTTC. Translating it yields CASSLSHYEQYF.

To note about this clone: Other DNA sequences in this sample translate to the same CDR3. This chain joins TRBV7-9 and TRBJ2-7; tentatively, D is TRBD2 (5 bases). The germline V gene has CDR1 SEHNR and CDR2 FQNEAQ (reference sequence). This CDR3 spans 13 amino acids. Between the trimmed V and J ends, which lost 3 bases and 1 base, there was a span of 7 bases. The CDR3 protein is CASSLSGSYEQYF. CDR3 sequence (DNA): TGTGCCAGCAGCTTGAGCGGTTCCTACGAGCAGTACTTC.

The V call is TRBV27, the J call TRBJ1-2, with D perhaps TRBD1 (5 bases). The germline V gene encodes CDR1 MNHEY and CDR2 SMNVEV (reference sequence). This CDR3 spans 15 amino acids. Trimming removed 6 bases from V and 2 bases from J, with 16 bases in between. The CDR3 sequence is CASRPGHGGNYGYTF. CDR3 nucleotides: TGTGCCAGCAGGCCCGGGCATGGGGGGAACTATGGCTACACCTTC.